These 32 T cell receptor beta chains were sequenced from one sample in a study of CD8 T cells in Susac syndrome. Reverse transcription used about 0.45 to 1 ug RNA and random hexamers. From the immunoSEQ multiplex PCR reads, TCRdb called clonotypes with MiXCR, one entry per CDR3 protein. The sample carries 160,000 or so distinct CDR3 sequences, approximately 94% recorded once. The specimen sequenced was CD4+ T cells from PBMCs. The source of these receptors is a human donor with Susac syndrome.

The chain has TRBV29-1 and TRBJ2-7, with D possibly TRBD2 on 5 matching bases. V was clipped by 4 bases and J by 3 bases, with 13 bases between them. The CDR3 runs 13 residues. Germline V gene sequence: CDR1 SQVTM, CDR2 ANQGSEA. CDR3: CSVGGQENYEQYF. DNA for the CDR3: TGCAGCGTTGGCGGGCAGGAGAACTACGAGCAGTACTTC.

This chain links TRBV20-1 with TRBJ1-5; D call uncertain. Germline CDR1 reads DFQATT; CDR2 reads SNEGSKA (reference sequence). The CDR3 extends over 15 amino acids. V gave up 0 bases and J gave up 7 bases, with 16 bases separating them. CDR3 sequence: CSAREGWVLEQPQHF. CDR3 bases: TGCAGTGCTAGAGAAGGTTGGGTTTTGGAACAGCCCCAGCATTTT.

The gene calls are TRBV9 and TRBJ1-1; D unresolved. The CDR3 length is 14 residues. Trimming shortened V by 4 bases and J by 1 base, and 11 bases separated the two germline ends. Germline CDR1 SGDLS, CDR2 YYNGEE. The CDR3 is CASSFSGGNTEAFF. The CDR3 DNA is TGTGCCAGCAGCTTTAGTGGCGGGAACACTGAAGCTTTCTTT.

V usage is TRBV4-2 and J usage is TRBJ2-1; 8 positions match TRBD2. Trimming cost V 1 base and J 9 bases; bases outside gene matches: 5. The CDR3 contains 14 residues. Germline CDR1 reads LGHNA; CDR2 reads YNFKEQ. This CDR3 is CASSQVKAGGEQFF. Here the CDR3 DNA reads TGTGCCAGCAGCCAAGTCAAGGCGGGGGGTGAGCAGTTCTTC.

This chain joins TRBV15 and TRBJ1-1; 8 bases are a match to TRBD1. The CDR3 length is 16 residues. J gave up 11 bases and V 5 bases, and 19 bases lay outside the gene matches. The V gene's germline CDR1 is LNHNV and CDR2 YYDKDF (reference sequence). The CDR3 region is CATSDKRTGLTSGAFF. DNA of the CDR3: TGTGCCACCAGCGATAAAAGGACAGGGCTGACTTCCGGGGCTTTCTTT. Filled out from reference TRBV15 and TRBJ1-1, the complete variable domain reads DAMVIQNPRYQVTQFGKPVTLSCSQTLNHNVMYWYQQKSSQAPKLLFHYYDKDFNNEADTPDNFQSRRPNTSFCFLDIRSPGLGDTAMYLCATSDKRTGLTSGAFFGQGTRLTVV.

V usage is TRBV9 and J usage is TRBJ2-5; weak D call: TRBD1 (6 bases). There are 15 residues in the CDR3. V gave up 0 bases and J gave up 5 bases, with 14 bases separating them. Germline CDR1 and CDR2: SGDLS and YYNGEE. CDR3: CASSVGGSQGETQYF. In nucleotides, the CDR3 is TGTGCCAGCAGCGTAGGAGGTTCCCAGGGGGAGACCCAGTACTTC.

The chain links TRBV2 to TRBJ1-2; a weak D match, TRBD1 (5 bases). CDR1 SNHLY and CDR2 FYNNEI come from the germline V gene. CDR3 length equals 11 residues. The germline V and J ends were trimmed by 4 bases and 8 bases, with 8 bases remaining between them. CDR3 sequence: CASSGGGGYTF. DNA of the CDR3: TGTGCCAGCAGTGGTGGGGGAGGCTACACCTTC.

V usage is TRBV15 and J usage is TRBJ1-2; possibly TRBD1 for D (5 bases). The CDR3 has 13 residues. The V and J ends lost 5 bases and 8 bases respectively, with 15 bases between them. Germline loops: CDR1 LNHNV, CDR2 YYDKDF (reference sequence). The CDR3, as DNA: TGTGCCACCAGCTTGGACAACCTTCTGGGCTACACCTTC. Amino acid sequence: CATSLDNLLGYTF.

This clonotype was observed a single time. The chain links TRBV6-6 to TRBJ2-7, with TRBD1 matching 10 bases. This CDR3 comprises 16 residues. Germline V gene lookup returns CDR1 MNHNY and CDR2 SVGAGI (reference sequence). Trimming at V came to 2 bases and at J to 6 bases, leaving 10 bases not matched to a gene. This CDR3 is CASSYTVTGGLGEQYF. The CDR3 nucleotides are TGTGCCAGCAGTTACACTGTGACAGGGGGCTTGGGCGAGCAGTACTTC.

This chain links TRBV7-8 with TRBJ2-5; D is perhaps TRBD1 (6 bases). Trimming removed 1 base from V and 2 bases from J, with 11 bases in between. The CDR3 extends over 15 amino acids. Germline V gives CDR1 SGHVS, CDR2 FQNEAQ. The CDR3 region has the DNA TGTGCCAGCAGCTTAGTGACAGGCTTACAAGAGACCCAGTACTTC. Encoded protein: CASSLVTGLQETQYF.

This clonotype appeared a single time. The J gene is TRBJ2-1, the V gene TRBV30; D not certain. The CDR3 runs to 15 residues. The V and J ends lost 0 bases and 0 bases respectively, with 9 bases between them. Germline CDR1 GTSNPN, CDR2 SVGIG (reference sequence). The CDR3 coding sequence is TGTGCCTGGAGTGTAACGTCGAGCTCCTACAATGAGCAGTTCTTC. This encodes CAWSVTSSSYNEQFF.

DNA for the CDR3: TGTGCCAGCACCTCGAGGGCCACCCTATCTGGCTACACCTTC. Residues: CASTSRATLSGYTF. The V and J genes are TRBV2 and TRBJ1-2; D gene ambiguous. Germline CDR1 is SNHLY and CDR2 is FYNNEI. V lost 7 bases and J 7 bases, leaving 19 bases between the germline ends. The CDR3 consists of 14 residues.

CDR3 in amino acids: CASSQERQNTGELFF. The CDR3 DNA follows: TGCGCCAGCAGCCAAGAAAGGCAGAACACCGGGGAGCTGTTTTTT. The chain recombines TRBV4-3 with TRBJ2-2; no definite D call. This CDR3 is 15 amino acids long. Germline V gene data show CDR1 as LGHNA and CDR2 as YSLEER. The V and J ends lost 0 bases and 1 base respectively, with 6 bases between them.

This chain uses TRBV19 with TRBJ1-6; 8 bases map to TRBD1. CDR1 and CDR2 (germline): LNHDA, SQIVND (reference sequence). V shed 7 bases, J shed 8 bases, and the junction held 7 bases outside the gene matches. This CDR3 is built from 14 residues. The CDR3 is CASTKQGQDSPLHF. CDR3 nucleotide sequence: TGTGCCAGTACTAAACAGGGACAGGATTCACCCCTCCACTTT.

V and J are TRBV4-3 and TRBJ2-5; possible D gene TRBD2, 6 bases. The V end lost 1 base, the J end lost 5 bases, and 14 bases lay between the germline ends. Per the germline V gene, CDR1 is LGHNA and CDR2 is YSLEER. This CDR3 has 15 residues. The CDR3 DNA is TGCGCCAGCAGCCAAGTTGGGGGGAGTGAGGAGACCCAGTACTTC. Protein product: CASSQVGGSEETQYF.

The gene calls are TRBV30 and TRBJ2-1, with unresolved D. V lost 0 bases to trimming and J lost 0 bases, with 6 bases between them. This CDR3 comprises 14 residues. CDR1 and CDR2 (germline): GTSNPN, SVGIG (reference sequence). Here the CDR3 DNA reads TGTGCCTGGAGTGTTGCCAGCTCCTACAATGAGCAGTTCTTC. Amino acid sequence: CAWSVASSYNEQFF.

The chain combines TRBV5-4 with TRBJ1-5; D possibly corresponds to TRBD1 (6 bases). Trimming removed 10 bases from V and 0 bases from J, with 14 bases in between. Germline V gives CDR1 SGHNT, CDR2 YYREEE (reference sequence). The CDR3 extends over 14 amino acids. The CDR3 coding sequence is TGTGCCTTCGGGGGCCTCCTTAGCAATCAGCCCCAGCATTTT. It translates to CAFGGLLSNQPQHF.

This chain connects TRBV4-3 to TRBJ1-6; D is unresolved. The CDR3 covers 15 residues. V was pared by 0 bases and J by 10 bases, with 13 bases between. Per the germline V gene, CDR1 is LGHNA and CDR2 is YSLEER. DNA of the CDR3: TGCGCCAGCAGCCAAGATGCGGGAAATGACTCACCCCTCCACTTT. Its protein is CASSQDAGNDSPLHF.

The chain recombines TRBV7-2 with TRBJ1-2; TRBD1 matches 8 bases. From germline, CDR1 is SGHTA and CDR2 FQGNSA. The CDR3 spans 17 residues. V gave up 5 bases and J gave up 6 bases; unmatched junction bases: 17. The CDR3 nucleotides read TGTGCCAGCAGCCCCCTCGGGCGTGACAGGGGAGATGATGGCTACACCTTC. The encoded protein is CASSPLGRDRGDDGYTF.

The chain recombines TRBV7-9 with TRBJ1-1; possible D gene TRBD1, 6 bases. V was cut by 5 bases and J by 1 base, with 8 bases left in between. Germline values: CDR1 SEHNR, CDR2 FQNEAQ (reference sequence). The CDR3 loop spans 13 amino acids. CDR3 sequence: CASSVTGNTEAFF. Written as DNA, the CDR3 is TGTGCCAGCAGCGTGACAGGGAACACTGAAGCTTTCTTT.

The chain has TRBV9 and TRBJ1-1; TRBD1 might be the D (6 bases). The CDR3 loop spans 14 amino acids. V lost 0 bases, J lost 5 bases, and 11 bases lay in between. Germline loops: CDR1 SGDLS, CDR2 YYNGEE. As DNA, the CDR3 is TGTGCCAGCAGCGTAGGTACACAGGGTACTGAAGCTTTCTTT. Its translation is CASSVGTQGTEAFF.

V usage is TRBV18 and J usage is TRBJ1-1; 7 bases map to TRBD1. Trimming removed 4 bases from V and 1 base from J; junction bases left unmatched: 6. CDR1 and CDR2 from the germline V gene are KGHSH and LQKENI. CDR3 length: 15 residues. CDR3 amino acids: CASSRPDRPNTEAFF. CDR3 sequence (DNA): TGTGCCAGCTCACGCCCGGACAGGCCGAACACTGAAGCTTTCTTT. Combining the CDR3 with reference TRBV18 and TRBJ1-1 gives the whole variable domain NAGVMQNPRHLVRRRGQEARLRCSPMKGHSHVYWYRQLPEEGLKFMVYLQKENIIDESGMPKERFSAEFPKEGPSILRIQQVVRGDSAAYFCASSRPDRPNTEAFFGQGTRLTVV.

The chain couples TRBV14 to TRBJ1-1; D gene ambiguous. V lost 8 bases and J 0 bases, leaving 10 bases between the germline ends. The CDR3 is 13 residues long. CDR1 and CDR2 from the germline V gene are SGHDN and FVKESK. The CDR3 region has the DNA TGTGCCAGCGGAAGGAGTATGAACACTGAAGCTTTCTTT. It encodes CASGRSMNTEAFF.

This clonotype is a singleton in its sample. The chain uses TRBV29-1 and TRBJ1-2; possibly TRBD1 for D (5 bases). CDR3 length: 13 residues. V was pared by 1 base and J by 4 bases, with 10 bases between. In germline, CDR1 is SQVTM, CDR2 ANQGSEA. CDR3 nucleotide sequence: TGCAGCGTTGAAGGCGGGGCAGTCTATGGCTACACCTTC. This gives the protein CSVEGGAVYGYTF.

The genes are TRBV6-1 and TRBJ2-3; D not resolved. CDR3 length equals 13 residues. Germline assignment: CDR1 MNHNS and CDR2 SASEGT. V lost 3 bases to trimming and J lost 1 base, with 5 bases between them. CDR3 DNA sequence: TGTGCCAGCAGTGATGCGGGCACAGATACGCAGTATTTT. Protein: CASSDAGTDTQYF.

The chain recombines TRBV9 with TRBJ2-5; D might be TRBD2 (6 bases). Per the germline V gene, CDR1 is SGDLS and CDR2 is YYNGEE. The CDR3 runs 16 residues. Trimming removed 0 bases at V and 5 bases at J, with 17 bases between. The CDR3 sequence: CASSVAAGPGRETQYF. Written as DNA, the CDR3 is TGTGCCAGCAGCGTAGCGGCAGGCCCGGGGAGGGAGACCCAGTACTTC. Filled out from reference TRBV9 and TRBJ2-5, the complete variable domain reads DSGVTQTPKHLITATGQRVTLRCSPRSGDLSVYWYQQSLDQGLQFLIQYYNGEERAKGNILERFSAQQFPDLHSELNLSSLELGDSALYFCASSVAAGPGRETQYFGPGTRLLVL.

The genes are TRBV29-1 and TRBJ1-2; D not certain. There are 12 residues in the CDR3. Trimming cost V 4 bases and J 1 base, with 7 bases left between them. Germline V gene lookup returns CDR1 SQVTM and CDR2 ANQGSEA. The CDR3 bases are TGCAGCGTTGGGATAGGTAACTATGGCTACACCTTC. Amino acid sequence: CSVGIGNYGYTF.

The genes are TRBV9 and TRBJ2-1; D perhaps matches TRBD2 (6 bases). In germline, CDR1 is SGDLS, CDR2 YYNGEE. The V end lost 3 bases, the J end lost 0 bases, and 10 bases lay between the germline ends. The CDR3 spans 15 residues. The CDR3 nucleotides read TGTGCCAGCAGCGCCCGGGGGAGCTCCTACAATGAGCAGTTCTTC. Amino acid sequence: CASSARGSSYNEQFF.

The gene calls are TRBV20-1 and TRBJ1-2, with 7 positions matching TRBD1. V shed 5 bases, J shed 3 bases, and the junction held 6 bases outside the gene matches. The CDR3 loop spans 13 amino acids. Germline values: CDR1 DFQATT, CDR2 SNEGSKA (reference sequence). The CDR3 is CSAPFDRDYGYTF. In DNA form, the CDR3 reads TGCAGTGCTCCTTTCGACAGGGACTATGGCTACACCTTC.

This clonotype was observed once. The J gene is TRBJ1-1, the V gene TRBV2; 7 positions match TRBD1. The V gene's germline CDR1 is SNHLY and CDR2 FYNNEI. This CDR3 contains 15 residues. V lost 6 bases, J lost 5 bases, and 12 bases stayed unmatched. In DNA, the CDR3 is TGTGCCAGCAGCCGTTCCCAGGGGGACACAACTGAAGCTTTCTTT. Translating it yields CASSRSQGDTTEAFF.

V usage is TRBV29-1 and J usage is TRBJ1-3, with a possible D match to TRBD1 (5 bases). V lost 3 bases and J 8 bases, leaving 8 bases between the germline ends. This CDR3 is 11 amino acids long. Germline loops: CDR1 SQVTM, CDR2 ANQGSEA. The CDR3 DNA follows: TGCAGCGTTGACAGGGAAGACACCATATATTTT. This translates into CSVDREDTIYF. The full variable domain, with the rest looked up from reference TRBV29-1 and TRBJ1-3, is SAVISQKPSRDICQRGTSLTIQCQVDSQVTMMFWYRQQPGQSLTLIATANQGSEATYESGFVIDKFPISRPNLTFSTLTVSNMSPEDSSIYLCSVDREDTIYFGEGSWLTVV.

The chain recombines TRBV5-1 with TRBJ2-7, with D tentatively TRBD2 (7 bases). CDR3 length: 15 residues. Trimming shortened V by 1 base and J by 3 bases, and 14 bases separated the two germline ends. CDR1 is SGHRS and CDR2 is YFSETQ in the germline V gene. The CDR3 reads CASSLLEGGNYEQYF. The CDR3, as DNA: TGCGCCAGCAGCTTGTTGGAGGGGGGGAACTACGAGCAGTACTTC.